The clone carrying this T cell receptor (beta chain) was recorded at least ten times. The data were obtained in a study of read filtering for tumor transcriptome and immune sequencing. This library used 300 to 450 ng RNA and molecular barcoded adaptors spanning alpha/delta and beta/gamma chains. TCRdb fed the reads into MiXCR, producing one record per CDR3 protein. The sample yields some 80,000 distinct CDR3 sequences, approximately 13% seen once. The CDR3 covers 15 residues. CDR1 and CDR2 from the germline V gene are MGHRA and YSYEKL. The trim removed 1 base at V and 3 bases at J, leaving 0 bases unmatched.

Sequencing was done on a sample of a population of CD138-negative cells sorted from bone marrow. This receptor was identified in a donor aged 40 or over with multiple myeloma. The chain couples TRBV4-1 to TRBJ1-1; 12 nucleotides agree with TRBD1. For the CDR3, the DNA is TGCGCCAGCAGCCAAGGGGACAGGGGGCACACTGAAGCTTTCTTT. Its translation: CASSQGDRGHTEAFF.